Listed below are T cell receptor beta chains from one sample, sequenced in a study of T-cell reconstitution after alpha-beta-depleted transplantation in children. TCRdb processed the PCR reads anew with MiXCR; each CDR3 protein has one entry. The sample has about 980,000 distinct CDR3 sequences, around 30% seen once. The specimen was PBMCs, mostly from graft donor cells, collected 360 days after TCRalphabeta/CD19-depleted stem cell transplant. The receptors stem from a boy under three years old who had a stem cell transplant for SCID, so the T cells may come from the graft donor. CDR3s include the opening cysteine and the closing phenylalanine or tryptophan. D genes are given only for firm matches. The size of a clone is reported for some rows only, either as once, few or many, or as a class for expanded clones.

clone_size d_call cdr3_length j_call v_call cdr3_aa cdr3_nt
NA NA 14 TRBJ2-1 TRBV5-1 CASSPEGPHNEQFF TGCGCCAGCAGCCCCGAGGGACCTCACAATGAGCAGTTCTTC
NA NA 16 TRBJ2-2 TRBV20-1 CSARDRRRGFTGELFF TGCAGTGCTAGAGATAGGAGGCGGGGATTTACCGGGGAGCTGTTTTTT
NA NA 14 TRBJ1-2 TRBV6-1 CASREQTKSNGYTF TGTGCCAGCAGGGAACAGACAAAGTCGAATGGCTACACCTTC
NA NA 13 TRBJ2-4 TRBV18 CASSPGGGYIQYF TGTGCCAGCTCACCGGGAGGGGGCTACATTCAGTACTTC
NA TRBD1 13 TRBJ1-6 TRBV20-1 CSAGGQWNSPLHF TGCAGTGCTGGGGGACAGTGGAATTCACCCCTCCACTTT
NA NA 15 TRBJ2-7 TRBV15 CATSRDRQGNYEQYF TGTGCCACCAGCAGAGATCGGCAGGGGAACTACGAGCAGTACTTC
NA NA 13 TRBJ1-1 TRBV20-1 CSAKGRGNTEAFF TGCAGTGCTAAGGGACGGGGGAACACTGAAGCTTTCTTT
NA NA 13 TRBJ1-1 TRBV12-3/TRBV12-4 CASSPHGSTEAFF TGTGCCAGCAGTCCCCACGGTAGCACTGAAGCTTTCTTT
many TRBD1 15 TRBJ2-7 TRBV7-8 CASSKQGGLDYEQYF TGTGCCAGCAGCAAACAGGGGGGACTTGACTACGAGCAGTACTTC
few TRBD1 15 TRBJ1-1 TRBV7-2 CASSLGDRANTEAFF TGTGCCAGCAGCTTAGGGGACAGGGCGAACACTGAAGCTTTCTTT
few NA 14 TRBJ2-7 TRBV5-1 CASSLGAEGREQYF TGCGCCAGCAGCTTGGGGGCTGAGGGCAGGGAGCAGTACTTC
NA TRBD1 15 TRBJ1-4 TRBV27 CASSLWTGKNEKLFF TGTGCCAGCAGTTTATGGACAGGGAAAAATGAAAAACTGTTTTTT
few NA 17 TRBJ2-1 TRBV4-2 CASSQDWTSRSYNEQFF TGTGCCAGCAGCCAAGACTGGACTTCCCGCTCCTACAATGAGCAGTTCTTC
few NA 14 TRBJ1-2 TRBV29-1 CSVERRGPYYGYTF TGCAGCGTTGAAAGACGGGGGCCCTACTATGGCTACACCTTC
once TRBD2 18 TRBJ2-2 TRBV27 CASRRGGGLAGNTGELFF TGTGCCAGCCGCCGGGGGGGCGGACTAGCGGGTAACACCGGGGAGCTGTTTTTT
NA TRBD2 16 TRBJ2-5 TRBV20-1 CSARDPTSGLQETQYF TGCAGTGCTAGAGATCCTACTAGCGGGCTCCAAGAGACCCAGTACTTC
NA TRBD1 15 TRBJ1-2 TRBV5-1 CASSSSGTANYGYTF TGCGCCAGCAGCTCTAGTGGGACAGCTAACTATGGCTACACCTTC
NA NA 15 TRBJ2-7 TRBV7-2 CASSLGLVGPYEQYF TGTGCCAGCAGCTTAGGGCTAGTGGGCCCCTACGAGCAGTACTTC
NA TRBD1 17 TRBJ2-5 TRBV9 CASSVTPRGPWWETQYF TGTGCCAGCAGCGTAACTCCGAGGGGGCCTTGGTGGGAGACCCAGTACTTC
few NA 15 TRBJ2-1 TRBV5-1 CASSSFRTRNNEQFF TGCGCCAGCAGCTCCTTCCGGACCCGAAACAATGAGCAGTTCTTC
NA NA 15 TRBJ1-4 TRBV20-1 CSARAYRVRNEKLFF TGCAGTGCTAGAGCTTACAGGGTTCGGAATGAAAAACTGTTTTTT
NA NA 13 TRBJ2-3 TRBV27 CASGTWSGDTQYF TGTGCCAGCGGAACGTGGTCAGGAGATACGCAGTATTTT
NA NA 16 TRBJ1-1 TRBV5-1 CASSLEGQGFNAEAFF TGCGCCAGCAGCTTGGAAGGGCAGGGATTCAACGCTGAAGCTTTCTTT
few TRBD1 16 TRBJ2-2 TRBV12-3/TRBV12-4 CASSSKDRTLTGELFF TGTGCCAGCAGTTCCAAGGACAGGACCCTCACCGGGGAGCTGTTTTTT
NA TRBD2 13 TRBJ2-1 TRBV20-1 CSASGGGVGEQFF TGCAGTGCCTCGGGCGGGGGAGTAGGTGAGCAGTTCTTC
NA NA 17 TRBJ2-3 TRBV3-1 CASSLLGLASSADTQYF TGTGCCAGCAGCCTGTTAGGGCTCGCATCGAGCGCAGATACGCAGTATTTT
NA TRBD2 14 TRBJ2-1 TRBV20-1 CSAVGGGTYNEQFF TGCAGTGCTGTCGGCGGGGGGACCTACAATGAGCAGTTCTTC
NA NA 16 TRBJ2-1 TRBV7-3 CASSPRALSSYNEQFF TGTGCCAGCAGCCCTAGGGCGCTAAGCTCCTACAATGAGCAGTTCTTC
NA TRBD1 15 TRBJ2-3 TRBV2 CASSEGTGGLDTQYF TGTGCCAGCAGTGAAGGGACAGGGGGATTAGATACGCAGTATTTT
NA TRBD2 15 TRBJ2-3 TRBV20-1 CSANDGGARSDTQYF TGCAGTGCTAATGACGGGGGGGCAAGATCAGATACGCAGTATTTT
NA NA 12 TRBJ2-7 TRBV5-1 CASSLSFDEQYF TGCGCCAGCAGCTTAAGCTTCGACGAGCAGTACTTC
NA NA 13 TRBJ2-7 TRBV29-1 CSVAGWFSYEQYF TGCAGCGTTGCTGGGTGGTTTAGCTACGAGCAGTACTTC
few NA 12 TRBJ2-1 TRBV6-5 CASSPSPTRQFF TGTGCCAGCAGTCCGAGCCCTACCAGGCAGTTCTTC
NA TRBD1 15 TRBJ2-7 TRBV15 CATSSPSTGRYEQYF TGTGCCACCAGCAGCCCTTCGACAGGGCGCTACGAGCAGTACTTC
NA TRBD1 13 TRBJ2-1 TRBV5-1 CASSPTGTGRQFF TGCGCCAGCAGCCCGACTGGGACAGGGCGTCAGTTCTTC
NA NA 12 TRBJ2-7 TRBV10-3 CASGWRGYEQYF TGTGCCTCTGGGTGGAGGGGGTACGAGCAGTACTTC
NA NA 13 TRBJ1-1 TRBV27 CASSLYAGTEAFF TGTGCCAGCAGTTTATACGCGGGGACTGAAGCTTTCTTT
NA NA 15 TRBJ2-7 TRBV3-1 CASSQTGLALYEQYF TGTGCCAGCAGCCAGACAGGTCTAGCACTCTACGAGCAGTACTTC
NA NA 12 TRBJ1-1 TRBV15 CATSPRDGEAFF TGTGCCACCAGCCCCCGGGATGGGGAAGCTTTCTTT
NA NA 15 TRBJ2-5 TRBV5-1 CASSLVVGPQETQYF TGCGCCAGCAGCTTGGTCGTAGGGCCCCAAGAGACCCAGTACTTC
NA NA 16 TRBJ2-7 TRBV28 CASSLLPSTGTYEQYF TGTGCCAGCAGTTTACTCCCATCGACAGGAACCTACGAGCAGTACTTC
few NA 12 TRBJ2-3 TRBV20-1 CSAKPGTDTQYF TGCAGTGCCAAACCAGGCACAGATACGCAGTATTTT
NA TRBD1 16 TRBJ2-3 TRBV27 CASSLRAGGLTDTQYF TGTGCCAGCAGTTTAAGGGCAGGGGGATTAACAGATACGCAGTATTTT
NA NA 16 TRBJ1-1 TRBV15 CATSRGGARRGPEAFF TGTGCCACCAGCAGAGGCGGGGCACGGAGGGGACCTGAAGCTTTCTTT
few NA 15 TRBJ2-3 TRBV9 CASRKMSTGTDTQYF TGTGCCAGCAGAAAGATGTCCACGGGCACAGATACGCAGTATTTT
few NA 14 TRBJ2-2 TRBV5-1 CASKDSPNTGELFF TGCGCCAGCAAGGACAGCCCCAACACCGGGGAGCTGTTTTTT
NA NA 12 TRBJ2-7 TRBV12-3/TRBV12-4 CASASGYYEQYF TGTGCCAGCGCCAGTGGGTACTACGAGCAGTACTTC
few TRBD1 15 TRBJ2-7 TRBV20-1 CSARDLGQGAHEQYF TGCAGTGCTAGAGATCTAGGACAGGGGGCCCACGAGCAGTACTTC
few TRBD1 14 TRBJ2-5 TRBV5-1 CASSLAQGIETQYF TGCGCCAGCAGCTTGGCACAGGGGATCGAGACCCAGTACTTC
few NA 14 TRBJ1-3 TRBV5-5 CASSYQPDGNTIYF TGTGCCAGCAGCTACCAACCGGACGGAAACACCATATATTTT
few NA 18 TRBJ2-3 TRBV15 CATSREGGYSTSTDTQYF TGTGCCACCAGCAGAGAAGGCGGCTACTCAACTAGCACAGATACGCAGTATTTT
NA NA 14 TRBJ2-4 TRBV18 CASSPLRGQNIQYF TGTGCCAGCTCACCACTGAGGGGCCAAAACATTCAGTACTTC
NA NA 13 TRBJ2-1 TRBV11-1 CASSLQSSYEQFF TGTGCCAGCAGCTTACAGAGCTCCTACGAGCAGTTCTTC
few TRBD2 16 TRBJ2-3 TRBV4-2 CASSQGISGEADTQYF TGTGCCAGCAGCCAAGGTATCAGCGGGGAGGCAGATACGCAGTATTTT
few NA 16 TRBJ1-2 TRBV5-1 CASSKMTKTANYGYTF TGCGCCAGCAGCAAGATGACTAAAACAGCTAACTATGGCTACACCTTC
NA NA 13 TRBJ1-5 TRBV28 CASSQVRNQPQHF TGTGCCAGCAGTCAGGTTAGGAATCAGCCCCAGCATTTT
NA NA 15 TRBJ2-5 TRBV12-3/TRBV12-4 CASSSSPGPGATQYF TGTGCCAGCAGTTCAAGTCCGGGACCGGGGGCGACCCAGTACTTC
few NA 13 TRBJ2-7 TRBV20-1 CSARHAGVYEQYF TGCAGTGCTAGACATGCAGGGGTCTACGAGCAGTACTTC
few NA 17 TRBJ2-3 TRBV3-1 CASSLKQPRGGTDTQYF TGTGCCAGCAGCCTCAAGCAACCTAGGGGTGGCACAGATACGCAGTATTTT